The T cell receptor beta chain under discussion was sequenced for a study of blood T cell repertoires in COVID-19. Looking at the study overall: COVID-19 samples, acute and convalescent, were from the United States, Italy and Spain. In each case, the material was cDNA or gDNA derived from T cells, B-cell-depleted T cells, or PBMCs.

Per the original methods: How many nucleated cells were present was estimated from reference gene primer amplification. Generated by immunoSEQ multiplex PCR, the TCRdb table keeps only in-frame clones and is missing some. The V and J calls and clone size were taken over from that table, and D and trimming were inferred from the DNA. The table has approximately 120,000 clones, about four fifths seen once; the top ten hold less than 11%. Germline V gene lookup returns CDR1 SGHKS and CDR2 YYEKEE (reference sequence). The CDR3 extends over 16 amino acids. V lost 3 bases, J lost 2 bases, and 8 bases stayed unmatched.

The sample consisted of peripheral blood. This receptor was identified in a human donor in a cohort sampled during active COVID-19. V usage is TRBV5-5 and J usage is TRBJ2-1; 7 bases are a match to TRBD1. For the CDR3, the DNA is TGTGCCAGCAGCTCTATCTACAGGGGCCCCTACAATGAGCAGTTCTTC. This codes for CASSSIYRGPYNEQFF. Drawing the rest from reference TRBV5-5 and TRBJ2-1, the complete variable domain is DAGVTQSPTHLIKTRGQQVTLRCSPISGHKSVSWYQQVLGQGPQFIFQYYEKEERGRGNFPDRFSARQFPNYSSELNVNALLLGDSALYLCASSSIYRGPYNEQFFGPGTRLTVL.